This TCR beta chain came from a study of CD8 T cells in Susac syndrome. Study summary: Patients with Susac syndrome who were sequenced included six with active disease and eight in remission.

From blood CD8+ and CD4+ T cells, the TCR beta chain was sequenced. The authors negatively isolated CD8+ and CD4+ T cells and FACS-enriched TEMRA cells. Germline V gene sequence: CDR1 MDHEN, CDR2 SYDVKM. V lost 7 bases and J 9 bases, leaving 13 bases between the germline ends. This CDR3 region has 12 residues. Random hexamers were used to reverse transcribe 0.5 to 1 ug of RNA. An immunoSEQ multiplex PCR amplified TCR beta CDR3 over 54 Vbeta and 13 Jbeta. TCRdb fed the immunoSEQ multiplex PCR reads into MiXCR, producing one record per CDR3 protein. This table has some 150,000 distinct CDR3 sequences, approximately 95% appearing once.

The V gene is TRBV28, the J gene TRBJ1-5; D is unresolved. The receptor was isolated from a human donor with Susac syndrome. Sample: CD4+ T cells from PBMCs. Here the CDR3 DNA reads TGTGCCAGCATGAGCGGGAGTCGGCCCCAGCATTTT. It encodes CASMSGSRPQHF.